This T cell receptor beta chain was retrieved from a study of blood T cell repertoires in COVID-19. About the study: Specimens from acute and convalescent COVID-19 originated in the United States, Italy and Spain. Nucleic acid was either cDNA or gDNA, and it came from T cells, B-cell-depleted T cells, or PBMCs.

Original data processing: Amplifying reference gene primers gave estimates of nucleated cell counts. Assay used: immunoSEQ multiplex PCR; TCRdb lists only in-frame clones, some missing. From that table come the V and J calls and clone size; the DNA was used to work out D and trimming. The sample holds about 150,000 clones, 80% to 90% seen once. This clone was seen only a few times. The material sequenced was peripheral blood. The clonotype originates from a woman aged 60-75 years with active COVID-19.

CDR3 bases: TGTGCCACCAGCAGAGATCGGGACAGCCGCTTCAAGGGCTACACCTTC. Translating gives CATSRDRDSRFKGYTF. V usage is TRBV15 and J usage is TRBJ1-2, with 7 bases that match TRBD1. The CDR3 is made up of 16 amino acids. CDR1 LNHNV and CDR2 YYDKDF come from the germline V gene (reference sequence). V shed 0 bases and J 8 bases; nucleotides not matched to a gene: 12.